This passage covers 19 T cell receptor beta chains from one sample sequenced in a study of blood T cell repertoires in COVID-19. Data came from immunoSEQ multiplex PCR; TCRdb stores just in-frame clones and leaves some out. The repertoire consists of about 52,000 clones, with roughly nine tenths occurring once and the leading ten covering 9%. Sequencing was performed on peripheral blood. The source of these receptors is a man older than 75 with active or convalescent COVID-19.

The chain joins TRBV6-5 to TRBJ2-4; 12 nucleotides align to TRBD2. Germline loops: CDR1 MNHEY, CDR2 SVGAGI. Trimming removed 4 bases from V and 8 bases from J; junction bases left unmatched: 6. This CDR3 is built from 15 residues. CDR3 sequence: CASSSSSGRAYIQYF. The CDR3 DNA sequence: TGTGCCAGCAGTTCGTCTAGCGGGAGGGCGTACATTCAGTACTTC.

The V gene is TRBV18, the J gene TRBJ1-2, with D possibly TRBD1 on 5 matching bases. V lost 0 bases to trimming and J lost 7 bases, with 15 bases between them. Germline loops: CDR1 KGHSH, CDR2 LQKENI. The CDR3 is 15 residues long. The CDR3 region has the DNA TGTGCCAGCTCACCACCGAATGGCAGGGAATTTGGCTACACCTTC. It encodes CASSPPNGREFGYTF.

The V and J genes are TRBV3-1 (or the pseudogene TRBV3-2) and TRBJ1-1, with D unresolved. The CDR3 has 16 amino acids. The V gene's germline CDR1 is LGHDT and CDR2 YNNKEL (reference sequence). Trimming cost V 0 bases and J 3 bases, with 14 bases left between them. The CDR3 nucleotides read TGTGCCAGCAGCCAAGATTACGGAGGTAGGGACACTGAAGCTTTCTTT. Its protein product is CASSQDYGGRDTEAFF.

This clone came up once. The gene calls are TRBV10-3 and TRBJ1-1; a weak D match, TRBD1 (6 bases). This CDR3 has 17 amino acids. Trimming removed 0 bases at V and 2 bases at J, with 16 bases between. Germline CDR1 reads ENHRY; CDR2 reads SYGVKD. CDR3 in amino acids: CAISESGGRGGNTEAFF. The CDR3 DNA follows: TGTGCCATCAGTGAGTCCGGGGGGCGCGGGGGTAACACTGAAGCTTTCTTT.

V and J are TRBV7-2 and TRBJ2-5, with a weak D call TRBD2 (5 bases). The CDR3 contains 14 residues. V was shortened by 1 base and J by 4 bases, with 10 bases between the two germline ends. The germline V gene has CDR1 SGHTA and CDR2 FQGNSA. CDR3 DNA sequence: TGTGCCAGCAGCTTAGATGAGGGAAGAGAGACCCAGTACTTC. Residues: CASSLDEGRETQYF.

The V call is TRBV19, the J call TRBJ1-3; 10 bases agree with TRBD1. This CDR3 region has 18 residues. Germline CDR1 reads LNHDA; CDR2 reads SQIVND (reference sequence). After removal of 6 bases from V and 4 bases from J, the junction contained 15 bases not matched to a gene. The CDR3 reads CASRQRDRGVRSGNTIYF. The CDR3 DNA sequence: TGTGCCAGTAGGCAACGGGACAGGGGAGTTAGATCCGGAAACACCATATATTTT.

The CDR3 sequence: CASRHRDRSSYEQYF. The DNA of the CDR3 is TGTGCCAGCAGACACCGGGACAGGAGCTCCTACGAGCAGTACTTC. V is TRBV7-2 and J is TRBJ2-7; the match to TRBD1 covers 8 bases. CDR1 is SGHTA, CDR2 FQGNSA, per germline. V trimming: 6 bases; J trimming: 0 bases; junction bases outside the gene matches: 7. The CDR3 totals 15 residues.

V and J are TRBV18 and TRBJ1-5; D not certain. Germline CDR1 reads KGHSH; CDR2 reads LQKENI. The V end lost 3 bases, the J end lost 5 bases, and 11 bases lay between the germline ends. CDR3 length: 14 amino acids. This CDR3 is CASSPGGGDQPQHF. The CDR3 coding sequence is TGTGCCAGCTCACCCGGCGGAGGAGATCAGCCCCAGCATTTT. The variable domain in full, completed from reference TRBV18 and TRBJ1-5, reads NAGVMQNPRHLVRRRGQEARLRCSPMKGHSHVYWYRQLPEEGLKFMVYLQKENIIDESGMPKERFSAEFPKEGPSILRIQQVVRGDSAAYFCASSPGGGDQPQHFGDGTRLSIL.

The rearrangement uses TRBV7-2 and TRBJ2-7; D may be TRBD1 (5 bases). CDR3 length: 12 residues. CDR1 and CDR2 (germline): SGHTA, FQGNSA. The germline V and J ends were trimmed by 1 base and 6 bases, with 7 bases remaining between them. As DNA, the CDR3 is TGTGCCAGCAGCTTAGGGGGCCGCGAGCAGTACTTC. This translates into CASSLGGREQYF.

The chain uses TRBV7-3 and TRBJ1-1; D gene uncertain. The germline V gene has CDR1 SGHTA and CDR2 FQGTGA. V gave up 5 bases and J gave up 4 bases, with 11 bases separating them. This CDR3 is 13 amino acids long. CDR3 sequence (DNA): TGTGCCAGCAGCGTCGCGAGTGGCACTGAAGCTTTCTTT. Translating gives CASSVASGTEAFF.

In DNA form, the CDR3 reads TGTGCCTGGTCGGCGGGGCAGGGTTCCATGTCCGAGCAGTACTTC. It yields the protein CAWSAGQGSMSEQYF. V usage is TRBV2 and J usage is TRBJ2-7; maybe TRBD2 (6 bases). Germline CDR1 is SNHLY and CDR2 is FYNNEI. This CDR3 comprises 15 residues. V was shortened by 11 bases and J by 6 bases, with 26 bases between the two germline ends.

The chain joins TRBV30 to TRBJ1-5; weak D call: TRBD1 (5 bases). Germline lookup yields CDR1 GTSNPN and CDR2 SVGIG (reference sequence). The CDR3 is 13 residues long. Trimming stripped 0 bases from V and 6 bases from J, with 9 bases between. CDR3 coding DNA: TGTGCCTGGAGTGTACAGGAGGGTCAGCCCCAGCATTTT. It encodes CAWSVQEGQPQHF.

This sequence joins TRBV2 and TRBJ1-2; possibly TRBD1 for D (6 bases). The V end lost 2 bases, the J end lost 3 bases, and 16 bases lay between the germline ends. CDR1 and CDR2 from the germline V gene are SNHLY and FYNNEI. There are 16 residues in the CDR3. The CDR3 DNA sequence: TGTGCCAGCAGTGAAACTCGACAGGCGAACTACTATGGCTACACCTTC. The encoded protein is CASSETRQANYYGYTF.

The rearrangement uses TRBV5-1 and TRBJ2-7; 11 nucleotides agree with TRBD1. The V gene end was trimmed by 4 bases and the J gene end by 7 bases; junction bases not matched to a gene: 10. The CDR3 length is 15 residues. CDR1 is SGHRS, CDR2 YFSETQ, per germline. The CDR3 here is CASSVVRTGGREQYF. In nucleotides, the CDR3 is TGCGCCAGCAGCGTTGTTAGGACAGGGGGCCGGGAGCAGTACTTC. The variable domain in full, completed from reference TRBV5-1 and TRBJ2-7, reads KAGVTQTPRYLIKTRGQQVTLSCSPISGHRSVSWYQQTPGQGLQFLFEYFSETQRNKGNFPGRFSGRQFSNSRSEMNVSTLELGDSALYLCASSVVRTGGREQYFGPGTRLTVT.

This clone was found once. V is TRBV19 and J is TRBJ2-5; D is possibly TRBD1 (6 bases). The length of the CDR3 is 12 residues. V dropped 6 bases and J dropped 4 bases, with 9 bases sitting between them. Germline V CDR1 and CDR2: LNHDA, SQIVND (reference sequence). The CDR3 sequence is CASRTQGETQYF. CDR3 nucleotides: TGTGCCAGTAGAACACAGGGAGAGACCCAGTACTTC.

The chain combines TRBV11-1 with TRBJ2-5; 8 positions match TRBD1. This CDR3 is built from 14 residues. Trimming at V came to 4 bases and at J to 1 base, leaving 2 bases not matched to a gene. In germline, CDR1 is SGHAT, CDR2 FQDESV (reference sequence). CDR3 protein: CASSYGQGQETQYF. In nucleotides, the CDR3 is TGTGCCAGCAGCTACGGACAGGGCCAAGAGACCCAGTACTTC. Filled out from reference TRBV11-1 and TRBJ2-5, the complete variable domain reads EAEVAQSPRYKITEKSQAVAFWCDPISGHATLYWYRQILGQGPELLVQFQDESVVDDSQLPKDRFSAERLKGVDSTLKIQPAELGDSAMYLCASSYGQGQETQYFGPGTRLLVL.

The V gene is TRBV7-2, the J gene TRBJ1-1, with D possibly matching TRBD1 (5 bases). V was shortened by 2 bases and J by 9 bases, with 16 bases between the two germline ends. The CDR3 consists of 14 residues. The germline CDR1 and CDR2 sequences are SGHTA and FQGNSA. The CDR3 nucleotides read TGTGCCAGCAGCTTAAAGGGGCAGGGTATCAAAGCTTTCTTT. It is translated as CASSLKGQGIKAFF.

The chain links TRBV3-1 (or the pseudogene TRBV3-2) to TRBJ1-1, with 12 bases fitting TRBD1. Germline V gene data show CDR1 as LGHDT and CDR2 as YNNKEL (reference sequence). V shed 4 bases, J shed 10 bases, and the junction held 10 bases outside the gene matches. This CDR3 spans 15 amino acids. CDR3 region: CASSPGTGGGRRAFF. In nucleotides, the CDR3 is TGTGCCAGCAGCCCGGGGACAGGGGGCGGGAGGAGAGCTTTCTTT.

The CDR3 loop reads CATTPGQGRIAFF. The CDR3 bases are TGTGCCACCACCCCGGGACAGGGGAGGATTGCTTTCTTT. The J gene is TRBJ1-1, the V gene TRBV28; 10 nucleotides match TRBD1. This CDR3 spans 13 amino acids. Trimming removed 10 bases from V and 11 bases from J; junction bases left unmatched: 13. Germline CDR1 MDHEN, CDR2 SYDVKM.